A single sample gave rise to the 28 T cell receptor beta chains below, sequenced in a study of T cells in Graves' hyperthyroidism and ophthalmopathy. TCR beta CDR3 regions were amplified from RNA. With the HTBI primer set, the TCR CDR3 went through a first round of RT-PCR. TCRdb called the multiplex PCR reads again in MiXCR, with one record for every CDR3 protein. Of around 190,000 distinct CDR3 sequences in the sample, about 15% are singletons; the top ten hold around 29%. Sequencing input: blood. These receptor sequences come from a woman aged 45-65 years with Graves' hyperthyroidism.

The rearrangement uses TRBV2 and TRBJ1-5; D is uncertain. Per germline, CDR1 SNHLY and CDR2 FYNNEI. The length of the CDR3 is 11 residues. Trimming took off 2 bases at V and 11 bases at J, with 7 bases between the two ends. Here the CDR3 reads CASSESGAQHF. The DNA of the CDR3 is TGTGCCAGCAGTGAATCGGGAGCCCAGCATTTT.

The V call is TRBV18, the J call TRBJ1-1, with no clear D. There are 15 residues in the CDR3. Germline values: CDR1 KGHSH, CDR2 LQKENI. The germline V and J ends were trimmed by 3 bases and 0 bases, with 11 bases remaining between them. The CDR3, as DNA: TGTGCCAGCTCACCCCTGGAGGGCGTGAACACTGAAGCTTTCTTT. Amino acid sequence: CASSPLEGVNTEAFF.

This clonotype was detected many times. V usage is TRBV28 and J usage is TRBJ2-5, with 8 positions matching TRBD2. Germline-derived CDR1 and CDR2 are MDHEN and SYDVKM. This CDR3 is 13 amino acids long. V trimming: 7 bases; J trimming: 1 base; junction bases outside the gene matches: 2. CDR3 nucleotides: TGTGCCAGCAACCGGGGGGGCCAAGAGACCCAGTACTTC. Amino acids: CASNRGGQETQYF. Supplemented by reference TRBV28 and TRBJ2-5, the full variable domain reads DVKVTQSSRYLVKRTGEKVFLECVQDMDHENMFWYRQDPGLGLRLIYFSYDVKMKEKGDIPEGYSVSREKKERFSLILESASTNQTSMYLCASNRGGQETQYFGPGTRLLVL.

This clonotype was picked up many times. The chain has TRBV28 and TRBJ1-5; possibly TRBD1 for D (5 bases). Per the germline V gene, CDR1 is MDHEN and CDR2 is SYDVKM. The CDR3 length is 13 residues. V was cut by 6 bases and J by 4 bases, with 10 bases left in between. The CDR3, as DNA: TGTGCCAGCAGAGACTCAGGGAATCAGCCCCAGCATTTT. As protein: CASRDSGNQPQHF.

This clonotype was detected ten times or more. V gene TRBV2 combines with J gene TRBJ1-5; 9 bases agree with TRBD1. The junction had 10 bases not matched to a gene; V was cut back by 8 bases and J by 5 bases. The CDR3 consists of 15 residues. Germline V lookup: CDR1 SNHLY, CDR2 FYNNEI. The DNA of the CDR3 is TGTGCCAGCTCACCGGACAGGGGTATAGATCAGCCCCAGCATTTT. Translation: CASSPDRGIDQPQHF. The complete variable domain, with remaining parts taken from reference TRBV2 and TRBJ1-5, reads EPEVTQTPSHQVTQMGQEVILRCVPISNHLYFYWYRQILGQKVEFLVSFYNNEISEKSEIFDDQFSVERPDGSNFTLKIRSTKLEDSAMYFCASSPDRGIDQPQHFGDGTRLSIL.

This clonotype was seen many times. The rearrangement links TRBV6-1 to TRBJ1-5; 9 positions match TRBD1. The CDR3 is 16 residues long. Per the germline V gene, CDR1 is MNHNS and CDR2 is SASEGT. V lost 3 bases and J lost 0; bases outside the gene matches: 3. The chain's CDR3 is CASSEGQGSSNQPQHF. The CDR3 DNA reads TGTGCCAGCAGTGAGGGACAGGGAAGTAGCAATCAGCCCCAGCATTTT.

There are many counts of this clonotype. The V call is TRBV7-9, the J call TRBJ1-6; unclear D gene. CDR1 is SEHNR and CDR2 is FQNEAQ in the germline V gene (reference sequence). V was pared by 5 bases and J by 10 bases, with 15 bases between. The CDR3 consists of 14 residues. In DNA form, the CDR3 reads TGTGCCAGCAGCGCCAGGCCCGGGAACTCACCCCTCCACTTT. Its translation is CASSARPGNSPLHF.

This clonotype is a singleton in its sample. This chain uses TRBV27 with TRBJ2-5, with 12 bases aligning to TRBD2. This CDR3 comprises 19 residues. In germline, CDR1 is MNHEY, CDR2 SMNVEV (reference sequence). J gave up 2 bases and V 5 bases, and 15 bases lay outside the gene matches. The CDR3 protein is CASSPLTIGLAGLQETQYF. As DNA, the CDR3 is TGTGCCAGCAGTCCACTCACAATTGGACTAGCGGGGTTACAAGAGACCCAGTACTTC.

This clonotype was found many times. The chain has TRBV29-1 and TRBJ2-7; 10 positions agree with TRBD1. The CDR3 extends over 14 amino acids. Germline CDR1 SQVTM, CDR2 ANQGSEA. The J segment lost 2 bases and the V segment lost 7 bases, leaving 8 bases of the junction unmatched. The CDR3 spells CSATPGQGTYEQYF. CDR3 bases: TGCAGCGCAACTCCGGGACAGGGGACCTACGAGCAGTACTTC.

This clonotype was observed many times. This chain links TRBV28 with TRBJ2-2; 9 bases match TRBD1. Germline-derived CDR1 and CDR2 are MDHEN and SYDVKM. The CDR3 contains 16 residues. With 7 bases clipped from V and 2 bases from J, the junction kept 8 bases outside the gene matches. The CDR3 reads CASTPGDRVNTGELFF. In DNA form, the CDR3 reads TGTGCCAGCACTCCTGGGGACAGGGTAAACACCGGGGAGCTGTTTTTT.

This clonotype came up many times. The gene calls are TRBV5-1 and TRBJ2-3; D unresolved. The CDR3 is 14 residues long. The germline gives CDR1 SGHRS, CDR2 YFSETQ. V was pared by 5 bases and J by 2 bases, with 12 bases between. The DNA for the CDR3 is TGCGCCAGCAGAGATGAGCCGAACACAGATACGCAGTATTTT. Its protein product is CASRDEPNTDTQYF.

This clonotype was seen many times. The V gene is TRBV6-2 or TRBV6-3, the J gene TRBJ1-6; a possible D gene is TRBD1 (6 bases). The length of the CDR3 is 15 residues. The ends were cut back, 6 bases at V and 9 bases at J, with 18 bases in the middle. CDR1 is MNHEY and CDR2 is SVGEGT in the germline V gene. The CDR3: CASRILDSLGSPLHF. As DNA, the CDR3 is TGTGCCAGCAGAATCCTGGACAGCCTGGGTTCACCCCTCCACTTT.

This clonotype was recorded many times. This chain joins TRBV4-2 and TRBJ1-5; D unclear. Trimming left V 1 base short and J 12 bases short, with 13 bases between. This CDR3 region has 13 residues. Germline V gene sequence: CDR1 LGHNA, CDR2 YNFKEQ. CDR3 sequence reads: CASSQVDDPLQHF. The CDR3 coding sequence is TGTGCCAGCAGCCAAGTGGACGACCCTCTCCAGCATTTT.

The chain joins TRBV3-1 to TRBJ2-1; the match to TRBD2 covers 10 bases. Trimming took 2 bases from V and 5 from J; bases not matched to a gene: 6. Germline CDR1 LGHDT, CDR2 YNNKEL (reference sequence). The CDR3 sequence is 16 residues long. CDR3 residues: CASSQTSGGGNNEQFF. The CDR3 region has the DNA TGTGCCAGCAGCCAAACGAGCGGGGGGGGAAACAATGAGCAGTTCTTC.

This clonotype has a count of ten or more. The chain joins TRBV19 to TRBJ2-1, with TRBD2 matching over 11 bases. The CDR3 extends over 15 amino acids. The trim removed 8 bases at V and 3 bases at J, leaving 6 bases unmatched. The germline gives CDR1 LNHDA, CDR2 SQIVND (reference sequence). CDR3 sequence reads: CASSPGTSGYNEQFF. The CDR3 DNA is TGTGCCAGTTCCCCCGGGACTAGCGGCTACAATGAGCAGTTCTTC.

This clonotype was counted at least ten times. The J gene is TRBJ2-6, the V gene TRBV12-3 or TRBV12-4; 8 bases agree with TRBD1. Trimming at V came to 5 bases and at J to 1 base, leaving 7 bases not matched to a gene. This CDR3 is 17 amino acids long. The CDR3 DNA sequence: TGTGCCAGCAGTCCGCAGGGGGCTCTTTCTGGGGCCAACGTCCTGACTTTC. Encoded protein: CASSPQGALSGANVLTF.

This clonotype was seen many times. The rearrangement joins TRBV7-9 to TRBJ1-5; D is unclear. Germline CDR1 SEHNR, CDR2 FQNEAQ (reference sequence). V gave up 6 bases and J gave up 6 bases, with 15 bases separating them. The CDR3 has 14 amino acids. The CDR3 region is CASSPGPSFQPQHF. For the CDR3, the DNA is TGTGCCAGCAGTCCGGGTCCTTCTTTTCAGCCCCAGCATTTT. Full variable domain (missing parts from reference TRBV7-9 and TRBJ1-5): DTGVSQNPRHKITKRGQNVTFRCDPISEHNRLYWYRQTLGQGPEFLTYFQNEAQLEKSRLLSDRFSAERPKGSFSTLEIQRTEQGDSAMYLCASSPGPSFQPQHFGDGTRLSIL.

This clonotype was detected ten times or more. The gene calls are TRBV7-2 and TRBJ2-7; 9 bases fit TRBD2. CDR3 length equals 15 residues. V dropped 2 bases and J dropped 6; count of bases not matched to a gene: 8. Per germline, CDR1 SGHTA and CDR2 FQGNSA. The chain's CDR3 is CASSLQGLAAREQYF. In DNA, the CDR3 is TGTGCCAGCAGCTTACAGGGACTAGCAGCGCGCGAGCAGTACTTC.

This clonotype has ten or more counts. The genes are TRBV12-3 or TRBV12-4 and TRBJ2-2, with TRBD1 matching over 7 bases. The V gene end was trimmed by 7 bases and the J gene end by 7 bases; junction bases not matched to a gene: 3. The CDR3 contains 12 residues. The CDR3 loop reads CASTGGVGELFF. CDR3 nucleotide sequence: TGTGCCAGCACAGGGGGAGTCGGGGAGCTGTTTTTT.

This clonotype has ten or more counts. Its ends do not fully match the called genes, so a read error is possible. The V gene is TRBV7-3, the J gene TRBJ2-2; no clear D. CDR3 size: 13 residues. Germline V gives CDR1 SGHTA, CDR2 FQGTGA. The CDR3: CASSENSPGELFF. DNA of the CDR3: TGCGCCAGCAGTGAAAACAGCCCCGGGGAGCTGTTTTTT.

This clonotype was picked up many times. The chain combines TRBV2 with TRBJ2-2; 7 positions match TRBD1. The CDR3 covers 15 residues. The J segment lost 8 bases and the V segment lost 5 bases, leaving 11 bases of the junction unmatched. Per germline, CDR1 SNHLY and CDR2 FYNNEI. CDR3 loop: CASSQETGVLGELFF. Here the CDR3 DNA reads TGTGCCAGCAGTCAAGAAACAGGGGTGTTAGGGGAGCTGTTTTTT.

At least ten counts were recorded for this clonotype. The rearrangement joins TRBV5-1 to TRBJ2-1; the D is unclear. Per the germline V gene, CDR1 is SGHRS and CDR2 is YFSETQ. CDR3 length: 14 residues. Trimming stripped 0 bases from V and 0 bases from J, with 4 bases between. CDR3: CASSLGSSYNEQFF. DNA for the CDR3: TGCGCCAGCAGCTTGGGTAGCTCCTACAATGAGCAGTTCTTC.

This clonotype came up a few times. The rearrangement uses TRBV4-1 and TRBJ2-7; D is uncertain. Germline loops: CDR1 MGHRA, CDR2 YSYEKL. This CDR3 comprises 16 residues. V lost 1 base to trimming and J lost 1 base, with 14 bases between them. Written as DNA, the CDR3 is TGCGCCAGCAGCCAAGTTGGTCCAGATTTTTCCTACGAGCAGTACTTC. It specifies CASSQVGPDFSYEQYF.

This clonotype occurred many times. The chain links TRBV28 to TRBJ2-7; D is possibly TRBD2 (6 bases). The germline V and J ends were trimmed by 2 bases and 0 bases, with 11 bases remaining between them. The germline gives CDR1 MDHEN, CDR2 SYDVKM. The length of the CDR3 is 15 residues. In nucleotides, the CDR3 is TGTGCCAGCAGTTTAGCTAGCGCGAGCTCCTACGAGCAGTACTTC. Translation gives CASSLASASSYEQYF.

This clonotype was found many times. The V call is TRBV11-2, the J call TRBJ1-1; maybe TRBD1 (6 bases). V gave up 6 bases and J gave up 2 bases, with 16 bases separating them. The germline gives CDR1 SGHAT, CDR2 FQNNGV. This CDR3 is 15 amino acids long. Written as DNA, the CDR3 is TGTGCCAGCAGGTTTACAGGGCTAGTAAACACTGAAGCTTTCTTT. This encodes CASRFTGLVNTEAFF.

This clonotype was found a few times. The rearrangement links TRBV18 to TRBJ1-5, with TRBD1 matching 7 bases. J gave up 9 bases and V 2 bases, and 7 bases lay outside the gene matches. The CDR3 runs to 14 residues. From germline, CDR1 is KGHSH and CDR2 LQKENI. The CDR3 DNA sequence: TGTGCCAGCTCACCAGGACAGGCCCAGGGGCCCCAGCATTTT. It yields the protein CASSPGQAQGPQHF.

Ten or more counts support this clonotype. Written as DNA, the CDR3 is TGTGCCAGCAGCGTAGAGATAGGACTAGCGGGGGGGGAGACCCAGTACTTC. This sequence encodes CASSVEIGLAGGETQYF. V is TRBV9 and J is TRBJ2-5, with 15 bases lining up with TRBD2. The CDR3 loop spans 17 amino acids. Germline V gene data show CDR1 as SGDLS and CDR2 as YYNGEE. V shed 0 bases and J 5 bases; nucleotides not matched to a gene: 5. The complete variable domain, with remaining parts taken from reference TRBV9 and TRBJ2-5, reads DSGVTQTPKHLITATGQRVTLRCSPRSGDLSVYWYQQSLDQGLQFLIQYYNGEERAKGNILERFSAQQFPDLHSELNLSSLELGDSALYFCASSVEIGLAGGETQYFGPGTRLLVL.

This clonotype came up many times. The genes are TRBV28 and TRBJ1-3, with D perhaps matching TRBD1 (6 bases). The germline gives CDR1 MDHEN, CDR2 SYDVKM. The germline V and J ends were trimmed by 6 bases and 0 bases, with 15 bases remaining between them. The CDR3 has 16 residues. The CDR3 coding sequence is TGTGCCAGCAGGGGAGGACAGACTAGCTCTGGAAACACCATATATTTT. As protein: CASRGGQTSSGNTIYF. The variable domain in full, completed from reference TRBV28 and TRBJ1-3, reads DVKVTQSSRYLVKRTGEKVFLECVQDMDHENMFWYRQDPGLGLRLIYFSYDVKMKEKGDIPEGYSVSREKKERFSLILESASTNQTSMYLCASRGGQTSSGNTIYFGEGSWLTVV.